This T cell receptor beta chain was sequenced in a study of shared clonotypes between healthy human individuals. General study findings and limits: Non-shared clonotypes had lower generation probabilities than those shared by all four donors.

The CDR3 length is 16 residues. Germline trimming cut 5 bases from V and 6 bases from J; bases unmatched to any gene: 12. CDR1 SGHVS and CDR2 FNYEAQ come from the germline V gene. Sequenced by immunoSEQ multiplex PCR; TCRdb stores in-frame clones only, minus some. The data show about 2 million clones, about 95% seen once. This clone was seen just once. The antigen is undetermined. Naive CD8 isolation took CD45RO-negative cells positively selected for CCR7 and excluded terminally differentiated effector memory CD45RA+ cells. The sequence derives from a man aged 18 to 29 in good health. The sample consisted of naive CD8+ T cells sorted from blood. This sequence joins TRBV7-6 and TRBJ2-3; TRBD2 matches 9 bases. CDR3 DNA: TGTGCCAGCAGCCAAGCGGGGGGCCCAGGTGAGGATACGCAGTATTTT. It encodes CASSQAGGPGEDTQYF.